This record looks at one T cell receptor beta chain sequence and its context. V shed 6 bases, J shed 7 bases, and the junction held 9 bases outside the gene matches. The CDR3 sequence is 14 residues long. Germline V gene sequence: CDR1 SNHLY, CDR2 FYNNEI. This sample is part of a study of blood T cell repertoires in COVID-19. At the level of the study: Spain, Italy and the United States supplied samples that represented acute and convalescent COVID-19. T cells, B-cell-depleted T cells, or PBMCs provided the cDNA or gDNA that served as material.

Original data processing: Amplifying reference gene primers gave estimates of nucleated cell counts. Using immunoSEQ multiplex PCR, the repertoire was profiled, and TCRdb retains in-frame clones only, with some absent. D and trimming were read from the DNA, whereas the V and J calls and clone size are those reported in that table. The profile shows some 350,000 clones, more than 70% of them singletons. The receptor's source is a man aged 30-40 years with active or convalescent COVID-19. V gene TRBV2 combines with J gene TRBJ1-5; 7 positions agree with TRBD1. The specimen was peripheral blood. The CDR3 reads CASRVGTAPQPQHF. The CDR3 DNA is TGTGCCAGCAGGGTTGGGACAGCTCCACAGCCCCAGCATTTT.